The 12 T cell receptor beta chains below come from one sample, sequenced in a study of blood T cells in healthy people across ages. Alongside a J-beta primer mix, a sample-barcoded 5' primer served in a second PCR lasting roughly 6 to 11 cycles. TCRdb re-derived calls from the 5' RACE reads in MiXCR, one entry per CDR3 protein. The data contain 1.5 million to 2 million distinct CDR3 sequences, 28% of them singletons. Material: blood. These receptors all come from a woman aged 30 to 39 in good health.

The rearrangement joins TRBV6-2 or TRBV6-3 to TRBJ2-1; D tentatively fits TRBD1 or TRBD2 (6 bases each). The CDR3 has 15 residues. Germline assignment: CDR1 MNHEY and CDR2 SVGEGT. V shed 3 bases and J shed 2 bases, with 11 bases lying between them. The CDR3 protein is CASSYMGGAYNEQFF. The CDR3 DNA follows: TGTGCCAGCAGTTATATGGGGGGCGCCTACAATGAGCAGTTCTTC.

The rearrangement links TRBV2 to TRBJ1-1, with D perhaps matching TRBD1 (5 bases). Trimming stripped 6 bases from V and 1 base from J, with 15 bases between. Germline CDR1 reads SNHLY; CDR2 reads FYNNEI. CDR3 size: 15 residues. CDR3 protein: CASRTGGGANTEAFF. CDR3 sequence (DNA): TGTGCCAGCAGAACCGGGGGAGGGGCGAACACTGAAGCTTTCTTT.

This chain links TRBV3-1 with TRBJ2-1; a weak D match, TRBD1 (5 bases). Trimming stripped 0 bases from V and 7 bases from J, with 16 bases between. This CDR3 comprises 16 residues. The germline V gene has CDR1 LGHDT and CDR2 YNNKEL (reference sequence). CDR3 residues: CASSQEIRAMANEQFF. DNA for the CDR3: TGTGCCAGCAGCCAAGAGATCAGGGCGATGGCGAATGAGCAGTTCTTC.

The V and J genes are TRBV27 and TRBJ1-1; a possible D gene is TRBD1 (6 bases). V lost 1 base and J 1 base, leaving 10 bases between the germline ends. The germline CDR1 and CDR2 sequences are MNHEY and SMNVEV (reference sequence). The CDR3 runs 15 residues. CDR3 DNA: TGTGCCAGCAGTTTATGGGGGCCCGCGAACACTGAAGCTTTCTTT. Protein product: CASSLWGPANTEAFF.

The chain links TRBV7-2 to TRBJ2-7; 7 bases line up with TRBD2. The CDR3 loop spans 14 amino acids. Germline trimming cut 5 bases from V and 7 bases from J; bases unmatched to any gene: 11. Germline V CDR1 and CDR2: SGHTA, FQGNSA. CDR3 nucleotides: TGTGCCAGCAGCCCCGTACTGAGCGGGGTTGAGCAGTACTTC. This gives the protein CASSPVLSGVEQYF.

This clonotype was detected a few times. This chain uses TRBV29-1 with TRBJ1-1, with D perhaps TRBD1 (5 bases). The germline V gene encodes CDR1 SQVTM and CDR2 ANQGSEA. Between the trimmed V and J ends, which lost 7 bases and 1 base, there was a span of 10 bases. CDR3 length: 12 amino acids. CDR3 sequence: CSARQTNTEAFF. CDR3 DNA sequence: TGCAGCGCCCGACAGACGAACACTGAAGCTTTCTTT.

This clonotype was observed once. The rearrangement uses TRBV28 and TRBJ1-2; TRBD1 is a possible D gene (6 bases). Germline-derived CDR1 and CDR2 are MDHEN and SYDVKM. V dropped 8 bases and J dropped 6 bases, with 13 bases sitting between them. CDR3 length: 12 amino acids. In DNA, the CDR3 is TGTGCCAGCTGGACAGTGTTGGATGGCTACACCTTC. Its protein product is CASWTVLDGYTF.

This clonotype has just a few counts. The chain recombines TRBV4-1 with TRBJ2-5; D is tentatively TRBD1 or TRBD2 (7 bases each). V gave up 1 base and J gave up 1 base, with 19 bases separating them. The germline CDR1 and CDR2 sequences are MGHRA and YSYEKL. This CDR3 region has 18 residues. CDR3 residues: CASSQGGEGAVGQETQYF. In DNA form, the CDR3 reads TGCGCCAGCAGCCAAGGTGGGGAGGGGGCGGTCGGCCAAGAGACCCAGTACTTC.

This clonotype was seen at least ten times. The chain is built from TRBV6-5 and TRBJ2-5, with 8 bases identical to TRBD1. Trimming took 4 bases from V and 5 from J; bases not matched to a gene: 9. Looked up from germline, CDR1 is MNHEY and CDR2 is SVGAGI. The length of the CDR3 is 15 residues. The CDR3 region is CASSLTTGGQETQYF. The DNA for the CDR3 is TGTGCCAGCAGTTTGACAACAGGGGGGCAGGAGACCCAGTACTTC.

Points on this clonotype: A read error may explain this, as a much larger clone is one base away. The chain carries TRBV7-2 and TRBJ2-1, with 8 bases lining up with TRBD1. V shed 5 bases, J shed 10 bases, and the junction held 13 bases outside the gene matches. The germline gives CDR1 SGHTA, CDR2 FQGNSA. This CDR3 comprises 15 residues. The CDR3 bases are TGTGCCAGCAGCCCATCGGCAGGGGGCAGGTACGAGCAGTTCTTC. Amino acid sequence: CASSPSAGGRYEQFF.

This chain connects TRBV5-1 to TRBJ1-4; D is perhaps TRBD1 (5 bases). CDR3 length: 16 residues. CDR1 is SGHRS and CDR2 is YFSETQ in the germline V gene. V shed 4 bases and J shed 8 bases, with 21 bases lying between them. CDR3 sequence reads: CASSRDSQGGIEKLFF. CDR3 nucleotide sequence: TGCGCCAGCAGCCGAGACTCTCAGGGAGGAATAGAAAAACTGTTTTTT.

This clonotype was detected only a few times. The rearrangement uses TRBV10-1 and TRBJ2-3; unclear D gene. V was shortened by 3 bases and J by 0 bases, with 10 bases between the two germline ends. Germline CDR1 and CDR2: WNHNN and SYGVQD (reference sequence). This CDR3 has 15 amino acids. The DNA of the CDR3 is TGCGCCAGCAGTGACAGGCGTCCTAGCACAGATACGCAGTATTTT. Protein: CASSDRRPSTDTQYF.